Listed below are T cell receptor beta chains from one sample, sequenced in a study of shared clonotypes between healthy human individuals. Profiled with immunoSEQ multiplex PCR; TCRdb holds only in-frame clones, not every one. The sample includes approximately 720,000 clones, under 95% of them seen just once. Sequenced input: naive CD8+ T cells sorted from blood. Every receptor here comes from a man under 40 in good health. Both conserved end residues are part of each CDR3. Clone size, where shown, is once, few, many, or a class for clones that have expanded.

CDR3	V	J	size
CASSQLVRVEEQFF	TRBV4-3	TRBJ2-1	.
CASSLVVAPRGELFF	TRBV11-2	TRBJ2-2	.
CASSSSDETQYF	TRBV28	TRBJ2-5	.
CASSVSNQPQHF	TRBV10-2	TRBJ1-5	few
CASSAEGLAGVGEQFF	TRBV5-1	TRBJ2-1	.
CASSPEDSRSYGYTF	TRBV5-1	TRBJ1-2	.
CASSPRTGGGSTAYGYTF	TRBV7-9	TRBJ1-2	.
CASSPPPQGVSYYEQYF	TRBV21-1	TRBJ2-7	.
CASSWGQGNWDTQYF	TRBV27	TRBJ2-3	.
CAISESSREQETQYF	TRBV10-3	TRBJ2-5	.
CASSKKGDSSYEQYF	TRBV7-9	TRBJ2-7	.
CASSIIVVDF	TRBV19	TRBJ2-5	.
CASSEGYAGQFF	TRBV6-1	TRBJ2-1	.